A single sample is the source of the 14 T cell receptor beta chains below, sequenced in a study of response to subunit inactivated influenza vaccine. MiXCR, applied by TCRdb to the RT-PCR reads, yields one record per CDR3 protein. Among about 190,000 distinct CDR3 sequences listed, about an eighth were seen once. The material was CD8+ T cells sorted from PBMCs, obtained 5 to 6 days after vaccination. The receptor source for this set is a middle-aged man who received an inactivated influenza vaccine.

The rearrangement joins TRBV6-2 or TRBV6-3 to TRBJ2-2, with a weak D call TRBD2 (6 bases). The germline V gene encodes CDR1 MNHEY and CDR2 SVGEGT. This CDR3 has 15 residues. V lost 5 bases, J lost 6 bases, and 16 bases lay in between. The CDR3 reads CASSGAGRDAGELFF. The CDR3 region has the DNA TGTGCCAGCAGTGGCGCGGGGCGAGACGCCGGGGAGCTGTTTTTT.

The gene calls are TRBV11-2 and TRBJ1-2; D perhaps matches TRBD1 (5 bases). The CDR3 consists of 14 residues. Germline CDR1 SGHAT, CDR2 FQNNGV. V was pared by 5 bases and J by 2 bases, with 12 bases between. CDR3 bases: TGTGCCAGCAGCGTTAGGGGTTCCAACTATGGCTACACCTTC. The encoded protein is CASSVRGSNYGYTF.

The chain uses TRBV6-2 or TRBV6-3 and TRBJ1-5; D possibly corresponds to TRBD1 (5 bases). Between the trimmed V and J ends, which lost 8 bases and 4 bases, there was a span of 15 bases. Germline V gene sequence: CDR1 MNHEY, CDR2 SVGEGT. The CDR3 spans 14 residues. CDR3 protein: CASQQLAGNQPQHF. In DNA form, the CDR3 reads TGTGCCAGCCAACAGTTAGCAGGGAATCAGCCCCAGCATTTT.

J is TRBJ2-3 and V is TRBV10-2; TRBD2 is a possible D gene (5 bases). From germline, CDR1 is WSHSY and CDR2 SAAADI. V dropped 10 bases and J dropped 3 bases, with 17 bases sitting between them. This CDR3 has 14 amino acids. CDR3 bases: TGCGCCACCTATTCCTGGAGAGGGACAGATACGCAGTATTTT. Residues: CATYSWRGTDTQYF.

The V gene is TRBV27, the J gene TRBJ2-2; 8 nucleotides agree with TRBD2. The CDR3 runs 15 residues. CDR1 is MNHEY and CDR2 is SMNVEV in the germline V gene (reference sequence). The V and J ends lost 4 bases and 1 base, in that order; junction bases with no gene match: 2. The CDR3 sequence: CASSWLAGNTGELFF. The CDR3 nucleotides read TGTGCCAGCAGTTGGCTAGCGGGGAACACCGGGGAGCTGTTTTTT.

This clonotype was observed a few times. The J gene is TRBJ1-2, the V gene TRBV10-3; no firm D call. Germline CDR1 and CDR2: ENHRY and SYGVKD. Trimming took off 0 bases at V and 6 bases at J, with 5 bases between the two ends. CDR3 length: 12 residues. This CDR3 reads CAISESGDGYTF. The CDR3 coding sequence is TGTGCCATCAGTGAGTCGGGAGATGGCTACACCTTC.

This clonotype showed up just a few times. The rearrangement uses TRBV29-1 and TRBJ1-2, with 9 positions matching TRBD1. The junction had 9 bases not matched to a gene; V was cut back by 4 bases and J by 3 bases. The CDR3 is 15 residues long. Germline loops: CDR1 SQVTM, CDR2 ANQGSEA. Here the CDR3 DNA reads TGCAGCGTTGTCCCCACAGGGGGCGACGACTATGGCTACACCTTC. This translates into CSVVPTGGDDYGYTF.

The genes are TRBV18 and TRBJ2-3; TRBD2 matches at 7 bases. Germline V lookup: CDR1 KGHSH, CDR2 LQKENI. The CDR3 is made up of 15 amino acids. Trimming removed 7 bases from V and 0 bases from J; junction bases left unmatched: 7. CDR3 loop: CASFPASGSTDTQYF. Here the CDR3 DNA reads TGTGCCAGCTTCCCCGCTAGCGGTAGCACAGATACGCAGTATTTT.

The chain recombines TRBV12-3 or TRBV12-4 with TRBJ2-3; TRBD1 matches 7 bases. CDR3 size: 16 residues. V was pared by 2 bases and J by 1 base, with 6 bases of the junction left unmatched. CDR3 loop: CASSLYQGVGTDTQYF. The CDR3 nucleotides read TGTGCCAGCAGTTTATACCAGGGGGTGGGCACAGATACGCAGTATTTT.

This clonotype showed up just a few times. The J gene is TRBJ1-1, the V gene TRBV29-1, with D perhaps TRBD1 (6 bases). The V end lost 6 bases, the J end lost 3 bases, and 8 bases lay between the germline ends. The CDR3 covers 11 residues. CDR1 and CDR2 from the germline V gene are SQVTM and ANQGSEA. The CDR3 coding sequence is TGCAGCGTCAAGGGGGACACTGAAGCTTTCTTT. This gives the protein CSVKGDTEAFF.

This clonotype was recorded at least ten times. The V and J genes are TRBV25-1 and TRBJ2-5, with TRBD1 identical over 9 bases. The CDR3 consists of 17 residues. Germline values: CDR1 MGHDK, CDR2 SYGVNS. The J segment lost 2 bases and the V segment lost 2 bases, leaving 9 bases of the junction unmatched. CDR3 protein: CASSETWDRAVQETQYF. CDR3 coding DNA: TGTGCCAGCAGTGAAACCTGGGACAGGGCTGTACAAGAGACCCAGTACTTC.

The sample holds a few counts of this clonotype. This chain connects TRBV10-3 to TRBJ2-5, with D perhaps matching TRBD1 or TRBD2 (5 bases each). CDR3 size: 16 residues. Per the germline V gene, CDR1 is ENHRY and CDR2 is SYGVKD. The V end lost 6 bases, the J end lost 2 bases, and 19 bases lay between the germline ends. The CDR3 region has the DNA TGTGCCATCAGCCCATGGGGGACCCCGCCTCAAGAGACCCAGTACTTC. Its translation is CAISPWGTPPQETQYF.

Many counts were recorded for this clonotype. This chain uses TRBV4-3 with TRBJ2-7; no clear D gene. V was shortened by 1 base and J by 3 bases, with 13 bases between the two germline ends. This CDR3 region has 15 residues. CDR1 LGHNA and CDR2 YSLEER come from the germline V gene. The CDR3 region has the DNA TGCGCCAGCAGCCAAGGCCCGACTGGGTACTACGAGCAGTACTTC. Amino acid sequence: CASSQGPTGYYEQYF.

CDR3 bases: TGTGCCAGCAGCTTAGCAGCGCTAGCGACAATCTCCTACGAGCAGTACTTC. Protein: CASSLAALATISYEQYF. The chain joins TRBV7-9 to TRBJ2-7; D may be TRBD2 (6 bases). The CDR3 is 17 amino acids. Per germline, CDR1 SEHNR and CDR2 FQNEAQ (reference sequence). Between the trimmed V and J ends, which lost 0 bases and 0 bases, there was a span of 15 bases.